This T cell receptor (beta chain) was found in a study of T cells in tuberculosis listed by TCRdb under 2018. Concerning the study at large: The study combined CD1B tetramers and high-throughput TCR immunosequencing to characterize T cells specific for the mycobacterial lipid antigen glucose monomycolate (GMM). Study-wide findings and limitations: T cells binding the CD1B-GMM tetramer with low affinity may have been missed by the stringent sort gate.

Because TCR-alpha and TCR-beta chains were sequenced unpaired, no chain pairing information was available. TCR libraries were generated with the immunoSEQ multiplex PCR assay, using TCR-beta and/or TCR-alpha/delta assays for each sample. The Illumina high-throughput platform was used to sequence the amplified TCR libraries. Per the authors' processing: Clustering and dimensionality reduction were performed using pairwise TCRdist distances among GMM-specific receptors from ex vivo sorted or in vitro expanded T cells. Sequence motifs defined by gene usage and CDR3 content were tested for enrichment in tetramer-positive versus tetramer-negative populations. TCRdb mirrors the immuneACCESS table, restricted to in-frame sequences. Some clones are absent from its copies; in checked studies, under half trace to an unresolved V gene, and the reason for the others is unknown. V and J calls and clone size follow that table, whereas D and trimming were derived from the DNA. The sample table lists approximately 59,000 clones, approximately 88% of them with a count of one. The ten largest clones represent 21% of the sample.

On this clone itself: Base qualities were left out, and no much larger clone turns up one base away.

Thawed, overnight-rested PBMC were stained with GMM-loaded CD1B tetramer, a Live/Dead dye and anti-CD3, then sorted on a FACS Aria II. CD1B tetramers were loaded with C32 glucose monomycolate purified from Rhodococcus equi. PBMC used for tetramer sorting had been depleted of CD14-expressing monocytes for a separate study before cryopreservation. About 100,000 tetramer-negative cells were sorted from each donor and analyzed alongside the tetramer-positive cells. Antigen-specific T cells were sorted from several healthy South African adults using GMM-loaded CD1B tetramers. The cysteine opens and the phenylalanine closes a CDR3 of 15 amino acids. Only the CDR3 portion is preserved as DNA: 45 bases, with reading frame beginning at the first base. Sequences MGHRA (CDR1) and YSYEKL (CDR2) are obtained from the germline V gene. The germline ends are 7 bases apart after V is trimmed by 4 bases and J by 0 bases.

The clonotype was recovered from an adult woman with latent tuberculosis. The sample was CD1b-GMM tetramer-negative cells sorted from PBMCs. The cell subset or site label of this sample denotes: T cells not binding CD1B-GMM tetramer, sorted from same donor. The V gene is TRBV4-1 and the J gene is TRBJ2-6, and possibly TRBD2, on 5 matching bases. The CDR3 amino acid sequence is: CASSRTSSGANVLTF. The DNA sequence is as follows: TGCGCCAGCAGCCGAACTAGCTCTGGGGCCAACGTCCTGACTTTC.